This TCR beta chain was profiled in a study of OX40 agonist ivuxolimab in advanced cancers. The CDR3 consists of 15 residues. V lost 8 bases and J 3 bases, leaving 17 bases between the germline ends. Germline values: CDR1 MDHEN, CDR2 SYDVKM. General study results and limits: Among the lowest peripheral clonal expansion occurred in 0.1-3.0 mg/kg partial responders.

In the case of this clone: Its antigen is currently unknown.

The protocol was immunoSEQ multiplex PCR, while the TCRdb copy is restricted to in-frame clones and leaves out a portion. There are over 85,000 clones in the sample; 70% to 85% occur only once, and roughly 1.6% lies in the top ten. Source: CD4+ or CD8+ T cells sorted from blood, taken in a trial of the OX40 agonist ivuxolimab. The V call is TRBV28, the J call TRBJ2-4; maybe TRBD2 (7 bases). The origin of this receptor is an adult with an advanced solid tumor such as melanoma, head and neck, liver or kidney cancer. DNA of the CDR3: TGTGCCAGCGGGGAGGGGGAGGTTGGCAAAAACATTCAGTACTTC. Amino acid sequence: CASGEGEVGKNIQYF.